The rows below give T cell receptor beta chains drawn from one sample of a study of blood T cell repertoires in COVID-19. TCRdb's table, derived via immunoSEQ multiplex PCR, lists solely in-frame clones and lacks some. The table has 150,000 to 200,000 clones, more than 75% seen once. Sequenced sample: PBMCs or T cells enriched from blood (not recorded which). The receptors derive from a woman between 45 and 65 years old with acute COVID-19. CDR3s leave out the opening cysteine and the closing phenylalanine or tryptophan.

TRBV19	TRBJ2-6	ASSQVSTPSGANVLT
TRBV18	TRBJ1-1	ASSPTLIGHSNTEAF
TRBV4-1	TRBJ2-5	ASSLSLISGGQETQY
TRBV5-1	TRBJ1-2	ASSLETRYGYT
TRBV5-4	TRBJ1-3	ASSLGTVRHSGNTIY
TRBV7-6	TRBJ1-2	ASSLDPLRGYT
TRBV19	TRBJ1-1	ASRDRGRRSTEAF
TRBV28	TRBJ1-2	ASSLDRVNGYT
TRBV28	TRBJ1-1	ANPPGLKNTEAF
TRBV19	TRBJ1-1	ASSTRTGRGSWNTEAF
TRBV5-5	TRBJ1-2	ASSLTGDFNYGYT
TRBV3-1/TRBV3-2	TRBJ2-5	ASSQELAGLGETQY
TRBV6-7	TRBJ2-3	ASSYSIWGQ
TRBV7-8	TRBJ2-2	ASRLLNRVTGELF
TRBV2	TRBJ1-5	ASKGGVNQPQH
TRBV7-3	TRBJ2-3	ASSITGVGTDTQY
TRBV7-6	TRBJ2-5	ASSLGRRGGRETQY
TRBV27	TRBJ2-5	ASSLTGEGETQY
TRBV2	TRBJ1-1	ASSDVGDRANTEAF
TRBV19	TRBJ1-1	ASSIWGGGQSTEAF
TRBV6-5	TRBJ1-6	ASRPQGLNSPLH
TRBV5-1	TRBJ2-1	ASSFRGGRNEQF
TRBV19	TRBJ2-1	ASSPIAGLVTAYNEQF
TRBV12-3/TRBV12-4	TRBJ1-1	AQGGGTEAF
TRBV19	TRBJ2-1	ASRETQGSYNEQF
TRBV5-4	TRBJ2-2	ASSKSGDIAGELF
TRBV5-5	TRBJ2-5	ASSLDRGWGETQY
TRBV19	TRBJ2-6	ASSTGTRLGGANVLT
TRBV7-8	TRBJ2-3	ASSSRTGGRTDTQY
TRBV19	TRBJ1-5	ASSMDRGQATQPQH
TRBV9	TRBJ2-5	ASSVTSGGQETQY
TRBV7-9	TRBJ1-1	ASSLPGNPEAF
TRBV6-5	TRBJ2-2	ASTRQPNTGELF
TRBV30	TRBJ1-2	AWRADRGLANYGYT
TRBV5-1	TRBJ1-4	ASSPGQGINEKLF
TRBV10-3	TRBJ1-2	AISEWRDRIPASYT
TRBV6-9	TRBJ1-5	ASSFEQRNQPQH
TRBV28	TRBJ1-6	ASSGRGIGSPLH